This is a list of T cell receptor beta chains from one sample in a study of spatial heterogeneity in lung cancer. TCRdb reprocessed the 5' RACE reads via MiXCR and lists one record per CDR3 protein. The table has thousands of distinct CDR3 sequences, over 7% seen once; the top ten hold about 14%. The sample in question was lung tumor tissue, obtained at surgery. The source is a male donor with early-stage non-small cell lung cancer. The conserved cysteine and the conserved F or W are not part of the CDR3 here. The order of the fields is V gene, CDR3 protein.

TRBV6-5,ASSYSPPKGAYTEAF
TRBV7-2,ASSRGGDSTGELF
TRBV4-2,ASSQGDEGTDTQY
TRBV28,ASRRDRGFNQPQH
TRBV7-2,ASSLAPLDRVNEKLF
TRBV5-4,ASSLGQLQETQY
TRBV7-9,ASSNLLQAQETQY
TRBV18,ASSPPASSGSPADTQY
TRBV3-1,ASSPSLGGYGYT
TRBV6-6,ASSQRDYEQY
TRBV6-5,ASTDLAGGYADTQY
TRBV30,AWRGGTEAF
TRBV4-1,ASSPDVGRSEKLF
TRBV20-1,SASHRRGDLIYSNQPQH
TRBV4-1,ASSPGQGKSYEQY
TRBV3-1,ASSLSSGGPGTGELF
TRBV28,ASSHSGTPEETQY
TRBV7-6,ASSFKSGTGGTEAF
TRBV5-1,ASSLGTGDHTIY
TRBV7-7,ASSPAPTSGSYNEQF
TRBV20-1,SAISGTSGGPQETQY
TRBV6-1,ASSGETGVADTQY
TRBV6-2/TRBV6-3,ASSSTLAGGPDTQY
TRBV2,ASGDRVESGYT
TRBV28,ASTGDGSSYEQY
TRBV29-1,SAGDYEQY
TRBV5-1,ASSLRGLANTDTQY
TRBV6-2/TRBV6-3,ASVGHGIDSPLH
TRBV2,ASNRDRDSGELF
TRBV9,ASSVRSGNTGELF
TRBV20-1,SARDFRTGSTDTQY
TRBV12-3/TRBV12-4,ASSPGTGAYQPQH
TRBV28,ASSPGGGSGANVLT
TRBV4-3,ASSQVMTATNYGYT
TRBV6-2/TRBV6-3,ASSYEQGGDTQY
TRBV27,ASRPGTGGGNYEQY
TRBV19,ASSSRGDVRREETQY
TRBV18,ASSRTSGTETQY
TRBV5-5,ASSLGDYPETQY
TRBV28,ASVYRVTDTQY
TRBV5-1,ASSLTGTTSYNEQF
TRBV6-2/TRBV6-3,ASSYSRVVLSYEQY
TRBV2,ASRGSPLNTEAF
TRBV7-3,ASLSPSGTQY
TRBV4-3,ASSQDRGDNSPLH
TRBV6-2/TRBV6-3,ASSYRDGNQPQH
TRBV20-1,SAVRDRGDEQF
TRBV10-2,ASRGLVSYEQY
TRBV30,AWNRDLGGANVLT
TRBV14,ASSQGLAGSYEQY
TRBV4-1,ASSPTTSRWVEQF
TRBV27,ASSPGHWEGQY
TRBV29-1,SVAGRVYGYT
TRBV29-1,SVGRETQY
TRBV28,ASAGGLATREQF
TRBV5-5,ASSPPGGEAF
TRBV27,ASRPLGTDTQY
TRBV29-1,SVRDRGYGYT
TRBV7-3,ASSRLAGSTDTQY